This TCR beta chain was captured by sequencing in a study of blood T cell repertoires in COVID-19. Authors' processing steps: Estimation of nucleated cell counts was performed using reference gene primer amplification. Method: immunoSEQ multiplex PCR; TCRdb's copy keeps in-frame clones and lacks some. The DNA was the basis for D and trimming; V, J and clone size are from that table. This table has roughly 220,000 clones, about 79% appearing once. V was trimmed by 6 bases and J by 1 base, leaving 5 bases between them. Germline V gene lookup returns CDR1 SQVTM and CDR2 ANQGSEA. This CDR3 is 11 amino acids long. This clone was seen a single time.

This sequence joins TRBV29-1 and TRBJ2-3; D is unresolved. This receptor was taken from a woman in her thirties or forties who had recovered from COVID-19. The sample consisted of peripheral blood. The chain's CDR3 is CSVGGTDTQYF. CDR3 coding DNA: TGCAGCGTCGGTGGCACAGATACGCAGTATTTT.